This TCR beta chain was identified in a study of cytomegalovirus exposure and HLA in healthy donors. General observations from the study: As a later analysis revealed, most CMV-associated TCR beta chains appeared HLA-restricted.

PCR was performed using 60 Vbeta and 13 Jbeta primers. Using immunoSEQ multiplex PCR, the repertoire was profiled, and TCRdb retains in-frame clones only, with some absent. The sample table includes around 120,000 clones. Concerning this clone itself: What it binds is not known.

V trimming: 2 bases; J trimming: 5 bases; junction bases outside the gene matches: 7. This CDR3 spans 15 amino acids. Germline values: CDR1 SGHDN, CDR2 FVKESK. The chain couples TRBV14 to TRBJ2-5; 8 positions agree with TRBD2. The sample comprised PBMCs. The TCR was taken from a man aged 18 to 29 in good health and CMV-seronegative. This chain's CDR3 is CASSQRGGGGETQYF. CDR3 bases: TGTGCCAGCAGCCAACGAGGTGGCGGGGGGGAGACCCAGTACTTC.